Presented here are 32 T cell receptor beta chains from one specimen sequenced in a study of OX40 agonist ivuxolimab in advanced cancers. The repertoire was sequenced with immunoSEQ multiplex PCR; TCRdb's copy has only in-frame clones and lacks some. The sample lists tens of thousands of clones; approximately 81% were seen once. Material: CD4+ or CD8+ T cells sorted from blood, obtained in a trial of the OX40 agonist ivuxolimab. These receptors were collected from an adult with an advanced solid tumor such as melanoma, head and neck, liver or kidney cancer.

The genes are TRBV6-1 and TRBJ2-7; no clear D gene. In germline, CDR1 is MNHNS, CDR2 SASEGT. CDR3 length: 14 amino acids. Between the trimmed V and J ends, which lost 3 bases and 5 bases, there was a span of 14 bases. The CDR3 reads CASSDWADKDEQYF. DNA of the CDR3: TGTGCCAGCAGTGACTGGGCCGATAAGGACGAGCAGTACTTC.

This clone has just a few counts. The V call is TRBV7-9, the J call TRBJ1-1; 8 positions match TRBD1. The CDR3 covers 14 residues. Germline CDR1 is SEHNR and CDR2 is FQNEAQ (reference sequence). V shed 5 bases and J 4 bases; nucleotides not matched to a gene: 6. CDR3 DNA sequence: TGTGCCAGCAGCCGGGGAACAGGGGGCACTGAAGCTTTCTTT. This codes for CASSRGTGGTEAFF.

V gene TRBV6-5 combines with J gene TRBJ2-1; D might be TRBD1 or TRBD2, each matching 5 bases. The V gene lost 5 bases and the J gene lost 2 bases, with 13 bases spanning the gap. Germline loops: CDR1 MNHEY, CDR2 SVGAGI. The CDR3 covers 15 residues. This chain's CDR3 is CASSLRDGPYNEQFF. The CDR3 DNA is TGTGCCAGCAGTCTCCGGGACGGCCCCTACAATGAGCAGTTCTTC.

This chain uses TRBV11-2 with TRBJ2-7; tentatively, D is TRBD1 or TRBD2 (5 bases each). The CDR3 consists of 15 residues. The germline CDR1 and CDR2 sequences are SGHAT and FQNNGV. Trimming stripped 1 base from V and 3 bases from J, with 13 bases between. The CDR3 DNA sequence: TGTGCCAGCAGCTTAGGCGTGGGGGTGTACTACGAGCAGTACTTC. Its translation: CASSLGVGVYYEQYF.

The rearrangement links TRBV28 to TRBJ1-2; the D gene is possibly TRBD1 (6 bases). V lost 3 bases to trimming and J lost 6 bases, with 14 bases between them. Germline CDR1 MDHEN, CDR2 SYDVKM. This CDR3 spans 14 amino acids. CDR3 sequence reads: CASSFRGGRNGYTF. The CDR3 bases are TGTGCCAGCAGTTTTCGGGGGGGGCGGAATGGCTACACCTTC.

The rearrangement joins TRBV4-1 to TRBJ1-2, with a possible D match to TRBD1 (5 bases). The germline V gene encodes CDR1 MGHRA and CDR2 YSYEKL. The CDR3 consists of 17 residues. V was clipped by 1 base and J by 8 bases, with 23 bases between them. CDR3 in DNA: TGCGCCAGCAGCCAAGGTCTTTTAACAGGCCCAGATGGAGGCTACACCTTC. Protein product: CASSQGLLTGPDGGYTF.

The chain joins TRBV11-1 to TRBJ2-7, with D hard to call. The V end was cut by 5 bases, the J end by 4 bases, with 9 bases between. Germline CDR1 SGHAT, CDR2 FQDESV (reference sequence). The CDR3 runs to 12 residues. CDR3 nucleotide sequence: TGTGCCAGCAGCCCACAGCCTTACGAGCAGTACTTC. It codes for CASSPQPYEQYF.

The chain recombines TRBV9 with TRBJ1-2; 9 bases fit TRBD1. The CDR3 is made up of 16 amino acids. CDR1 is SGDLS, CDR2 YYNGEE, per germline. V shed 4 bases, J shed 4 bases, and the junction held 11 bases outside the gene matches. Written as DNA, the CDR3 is TGTGCCAGCAGCTACGGGGACAGGGCAGGCAGCTATGGCTACACCTTC. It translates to CASSYGDRAGSYGYTF.

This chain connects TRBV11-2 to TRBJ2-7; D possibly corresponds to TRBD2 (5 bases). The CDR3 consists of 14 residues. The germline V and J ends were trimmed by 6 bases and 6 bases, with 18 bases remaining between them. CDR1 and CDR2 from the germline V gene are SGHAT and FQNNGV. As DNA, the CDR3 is TGTGCCAGCAGAGACGGTCGGGGTGGGGTCGAGCAGTACTTC. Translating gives CASRDGRGGVEQYF.

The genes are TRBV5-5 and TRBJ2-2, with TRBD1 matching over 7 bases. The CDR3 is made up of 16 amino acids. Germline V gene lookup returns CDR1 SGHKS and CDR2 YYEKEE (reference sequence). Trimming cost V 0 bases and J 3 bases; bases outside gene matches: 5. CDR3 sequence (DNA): TGTGCCAGCAGCTTGGCCCCGACAGGGTACACCGGGGAGCTGTTTTTT. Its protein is CASSLAPTGYTGELFF.

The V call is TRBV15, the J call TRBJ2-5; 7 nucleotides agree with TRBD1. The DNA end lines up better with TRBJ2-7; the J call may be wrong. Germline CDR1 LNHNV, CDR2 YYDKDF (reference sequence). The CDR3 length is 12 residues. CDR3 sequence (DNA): TGTGCCACCAGCTGGACAGGTTACGAGCAGTACTTC. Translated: CATSWTGYEQYF.

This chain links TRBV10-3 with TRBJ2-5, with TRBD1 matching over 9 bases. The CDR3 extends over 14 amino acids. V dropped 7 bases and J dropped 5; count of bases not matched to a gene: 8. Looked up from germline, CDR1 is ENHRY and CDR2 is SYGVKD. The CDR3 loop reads CAINADRGRETQYF. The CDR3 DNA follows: TGTGCCATCAACGCGGACAGGGGCAGGGAGACCCAGTACTTC.

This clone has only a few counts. CDR3 in DNA: TGTGCCAGCAGCCACTATGGGGTCCAAGAGACCCAGTACTTC. This codes for CASSHYGVQETQYF. V usage is TRBV6-5 and J usage is TRBJ2-5; D remains ambiguous. The V end lost 6 bases, the J end lost 1 base, and 12 bases lay between the germline ends. The V gene's germline CDR1 is MNHEY and CDR2 SVGAGI. This CDR3 spans 14 amino acids.

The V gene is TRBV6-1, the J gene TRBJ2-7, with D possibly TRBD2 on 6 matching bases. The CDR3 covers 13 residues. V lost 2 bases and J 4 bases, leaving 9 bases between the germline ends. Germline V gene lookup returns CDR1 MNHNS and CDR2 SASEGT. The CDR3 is CASSEIGGYEQYF. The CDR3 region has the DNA TGTGCCAGCAGTGAAATAGGAGGGTACGAGCAGTACTTC.

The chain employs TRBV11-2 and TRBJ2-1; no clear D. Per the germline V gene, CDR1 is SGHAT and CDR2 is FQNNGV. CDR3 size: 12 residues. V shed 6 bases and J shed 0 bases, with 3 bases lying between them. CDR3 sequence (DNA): TGTGCCAGCAGGTTCTCCTACAATGAGCAGTTCTTC. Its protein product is CASRFSYNEQFF.

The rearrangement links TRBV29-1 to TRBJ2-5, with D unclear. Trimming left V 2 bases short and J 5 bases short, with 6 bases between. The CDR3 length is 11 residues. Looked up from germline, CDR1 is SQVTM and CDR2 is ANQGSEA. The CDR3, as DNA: TGCAGCGTTGAATCCCGGGAGACCCAGTACTTC. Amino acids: CSVESRETQYF.

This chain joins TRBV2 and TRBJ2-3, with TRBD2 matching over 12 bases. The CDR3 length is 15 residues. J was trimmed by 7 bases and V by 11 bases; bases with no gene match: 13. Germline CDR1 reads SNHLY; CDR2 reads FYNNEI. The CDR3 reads CAGKRLAGVSNTQYF. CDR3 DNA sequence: TGTGCCGGCAAAAGACTAGCGGGGGTTTCAAATACGCAGTATTTT.

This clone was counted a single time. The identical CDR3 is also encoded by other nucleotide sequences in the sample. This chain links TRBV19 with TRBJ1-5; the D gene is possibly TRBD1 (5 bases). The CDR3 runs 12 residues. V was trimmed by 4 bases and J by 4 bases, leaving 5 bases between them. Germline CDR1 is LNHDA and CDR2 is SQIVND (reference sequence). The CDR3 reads CASSRGNQPQHF. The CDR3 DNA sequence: TGTGCCAGTAGTAGGGGGAATCAGCCCCAGCATTTT.

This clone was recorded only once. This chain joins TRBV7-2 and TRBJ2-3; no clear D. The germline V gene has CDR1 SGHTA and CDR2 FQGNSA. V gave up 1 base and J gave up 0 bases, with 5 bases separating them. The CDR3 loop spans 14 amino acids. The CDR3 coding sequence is TGTGCCAGCAGCTTAGGTCTTAGCACAGATACGCAGTATTTT. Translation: CASSLGLSTDTQYF.

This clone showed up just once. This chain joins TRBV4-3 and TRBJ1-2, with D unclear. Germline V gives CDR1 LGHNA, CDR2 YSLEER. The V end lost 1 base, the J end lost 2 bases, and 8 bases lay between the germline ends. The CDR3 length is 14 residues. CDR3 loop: CASSQVAGNYGYTF. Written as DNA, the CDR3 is TGCGCCAGCAGCCAAGTCGCCGGGAACTATGGCTACACCTTC.

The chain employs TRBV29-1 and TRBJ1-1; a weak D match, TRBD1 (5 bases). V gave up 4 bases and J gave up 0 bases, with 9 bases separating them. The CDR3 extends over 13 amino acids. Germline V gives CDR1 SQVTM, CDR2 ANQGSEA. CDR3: CSVGGVMNTEAFF. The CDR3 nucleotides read TGCAGCGTTGGAGGGGTAATGAACACTGAAGCTTTCTTT. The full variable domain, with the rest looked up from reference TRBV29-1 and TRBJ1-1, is SAVISQKPSRDICQRGTSLTIQCQVDSQVTMMFWYRQQPGQSLTLIATANQGSEATYESGFVIDKFPISRPNLTFSTLTVSNMSPEDSSIYLCSVGGVMNTEAFFGQGTRLTVV.

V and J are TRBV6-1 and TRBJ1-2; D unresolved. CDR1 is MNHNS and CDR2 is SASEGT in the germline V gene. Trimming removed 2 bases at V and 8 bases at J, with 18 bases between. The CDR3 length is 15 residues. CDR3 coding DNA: TGTGCCAGCAGTGAAAGCCCCTTGAGGGTCCGAGGCTACACCTTC. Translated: CASSESPLRVRGYTF.

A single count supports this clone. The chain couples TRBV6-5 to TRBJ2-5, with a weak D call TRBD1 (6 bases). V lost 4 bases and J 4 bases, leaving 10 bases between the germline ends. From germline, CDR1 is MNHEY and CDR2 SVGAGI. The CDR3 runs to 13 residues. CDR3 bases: TGTGCCAGCAGTTCGGCAGGGGTAGAGACCCAGTACTTC. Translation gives CASSSAGVETQYF.

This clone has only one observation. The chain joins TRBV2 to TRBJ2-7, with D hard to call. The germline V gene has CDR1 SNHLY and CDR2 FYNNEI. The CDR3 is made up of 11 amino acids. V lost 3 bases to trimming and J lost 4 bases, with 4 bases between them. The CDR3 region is CASSEYYEQYF. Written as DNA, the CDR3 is TGTGCCAGCAGTGAGTATTACGAGCAGTACTTC.

The CDR3 region has the DNA TGTGCCAGCACGTTACAGATGAACACTGAAGCTTTCTTT. It yields the protein CASTLQMNTEAFF. The rearrangement links TRBV6-5 to TRBJ1-1; D is undetermined. V dropped 7 bases and J dropped 0 bases, with 9 bases sitting between them. CDR3 length: 13 residues. Germline V gene data show CDR1 as MNHEY and CDR2 as SVGAGI.

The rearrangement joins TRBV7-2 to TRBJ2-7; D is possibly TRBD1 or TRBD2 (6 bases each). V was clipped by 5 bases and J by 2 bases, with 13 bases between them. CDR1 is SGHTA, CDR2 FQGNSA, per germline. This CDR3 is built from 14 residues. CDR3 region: CASSLGGPTYEQYF. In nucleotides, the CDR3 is TGTGCCAGCAGCCTAGGGGGGCCCACCTACGAGCAGTACTTC. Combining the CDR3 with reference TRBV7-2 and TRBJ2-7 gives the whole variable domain GAGVSQSPSNKVTEKGKDVELRCDPISGHTALYWYRQSLGQGLEFLIYFQGNSAPDKSGLPSDRFSAERTGGSVSTLTIQRTQQEDSAVYLCASSLGGPTYEQYFGPGTRLTVT.

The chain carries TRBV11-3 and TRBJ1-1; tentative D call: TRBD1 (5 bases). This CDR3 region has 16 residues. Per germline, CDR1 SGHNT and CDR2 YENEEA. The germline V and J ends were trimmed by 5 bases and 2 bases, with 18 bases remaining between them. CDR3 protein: CASSIRGSGGNTEAFF. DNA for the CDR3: TGTGCCAGCAGCATTCGGGGGTCGGGTGGAAACACTGAAGCTTTCTTT. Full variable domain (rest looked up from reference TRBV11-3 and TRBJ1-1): EAGVVQSPRYKIIEKKQPVAFWCNPISGHNTLYWYLQNLGQGPELLIRYENEEAVDDSQLPKDRFSAERLKGVDSTLKIQPAELGDSAVYLCASSIRGSGGNTEAFFGQGTRLTVV.

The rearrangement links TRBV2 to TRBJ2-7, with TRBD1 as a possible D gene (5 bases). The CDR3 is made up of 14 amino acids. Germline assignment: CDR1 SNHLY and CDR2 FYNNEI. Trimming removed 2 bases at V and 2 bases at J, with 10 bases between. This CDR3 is CASSERQPPYEQYF. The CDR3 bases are TGTGCCAGCAGTGAAAGACAGCCCCCCTACGAGCAGTACTTC.

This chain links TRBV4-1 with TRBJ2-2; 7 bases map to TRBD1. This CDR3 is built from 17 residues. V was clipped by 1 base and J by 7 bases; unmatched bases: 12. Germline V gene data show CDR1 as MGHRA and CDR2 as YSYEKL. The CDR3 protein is CASSQGPLTGADGELFF. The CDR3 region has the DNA TGCGCCAGCAGCCAAGGCCCACTTACAGGGGCAGACGGGGAGCTGTTTTTT.

The CDR3: CSVGGTGENTGELFF. CDR3 nucleotide sequence: TGCAGCGTTGGAGGGACAGGCGAAAACACCGGGGAGCTGTTTTTT. The chain combines TRBV29-1 with TRBJ2-2, with TRBD1 matching 8 bases. V trimming: 4 bases; J trimming: 2 bases; junction bases outside the gene matches: 6. Germline assignment: CDR1 SQVTM and CDR2 ANQGSEA. The CDR3 has 15 residues.

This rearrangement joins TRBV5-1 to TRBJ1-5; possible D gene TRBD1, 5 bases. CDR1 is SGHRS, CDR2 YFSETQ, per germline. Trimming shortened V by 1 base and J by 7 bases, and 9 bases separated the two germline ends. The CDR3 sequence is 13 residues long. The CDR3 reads CASSLLWGQPQHF. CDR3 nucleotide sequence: TGCGCCAGCAGCTTGTTATGGGGGCAGCCCCAGCATTTT. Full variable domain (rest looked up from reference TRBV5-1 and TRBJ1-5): KAGVTQTPRYLIKTRGQQVTLSCSPISGHRSVSWYQQTPGQGLQFLFEYFSETQRNKGNFPGRFSGRQFSNSRSEMNVSTLELGDSALYLCASSLLWGQPQHFGDGTRLSIL.

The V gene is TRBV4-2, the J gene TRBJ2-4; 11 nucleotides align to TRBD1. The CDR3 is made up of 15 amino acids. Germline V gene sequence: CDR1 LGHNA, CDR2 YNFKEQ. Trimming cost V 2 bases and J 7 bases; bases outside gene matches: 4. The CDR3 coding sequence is TGTGCCAGCAGCCAATCCGGGACAGGGGGTAACATTCAGTACTTC. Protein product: CASSQSGTGGNIQYF.